The 18 T cell receptor beta chains below come from one sample, sequenced in a study of blood T cell repertoires in COVID-19. TCRdb keeps only in-frame clones here, not all; method: immunoSEQ multiplex PCR. Found here are under 80,000 clones, 86% of them singletons; the top ten hold roughly 3.6%. The sample was peripheral blood. The receptors originated from a man between 70 and 80 years old with active COVID-19.

The rearrangement links TRBV5-1 to TRBJ2-7; the D gene is possibly TRBD2 (5 bases). Germline CDR1 reads SGHRS; CDR2 reads YFSETQ. V shed 4 bases and J shed 0 bases, with 11 bases lying between them. CDR3 length: 14 amino acids. CDR3 bases: TGCGCCAGCAGCGTACAAGCGGTCTCCTACGAGCAGTACTTC. Its protein product is CASSVQAVSYEQYF.

The rearrangement joins TRBV11-2 to TRBJ2-2; TRBD1 might be the D (5 bases). V was pared by 5 bases and J by 2 bases, with 12 bases between. Germline CDR1 reads SGHAT; CDR2 reads FQNNGV. The CDR3 has 15 residues. Here the CDR3 DNA reads TGTGCCAGCAGCCCCCCCGGACAAAACACCGGGGAGCTGTTTTTT. It encodes CASSPPGQNTGELFF.

V and J are TRBV28 and TRBJ1-2; possibly TRBD1 for D (5 bases). Trimming left V 8 bases short and J 9 bases short, with 31 bases between. CDR3 length equals 17 residues. Germline V CDR1 and CDR2: MDHEN, SYDVKM. CDR3 sequence reads: CASPLVGTQRRGPRYTF. DNA of the CDR3: TGTGCCAGCCCATTGGTGGGCACCCAAAGGAGGGGCCCCCGCTACACCTTC.

The chain links TRBV11-3 to TRBJ1-1; D may be TRBD1 (6 bases). This CDR3 is 15 amino acids long. Germline V gene data show CDR1 as SGHNT and CDR2 as YENEEA. V was clipped by 3 bases and J by 1 base, with 12 bases between them. The CDR3 coding sequence is TGTGCCAGCAGCTTGGGTACAGGGCGGAACACTGAAGCTTTCTTT. Translated, it gives CASSLGTGRNTEAFF.

DNA for the CDR3: TGTGCCAGCAGCTCCGAGAGGGAGACCCTCTACGAGCAGTACTTC. Translation: CASSSERETLYEQYF. This chain connects TRBV11-1 to TRBJ2-7, with a weak D call TRBD2 (5 bases). Trimming removed 4 bases from V and 3 bases from J, with 16 bases in between. The CDR3 is made up of 15 amino acids. Germline V gene data show CDR1 as SGHAT and CDR2 as FQDESV (reference sequence).

This clone appeared once. The chain joins TRBV5-4 to TRBJ2-2, with 9 bases matching TRBD2. The germline V gene encodes CDR1 SGHNT and CDR2 YYREEE (reference sequence). V was pared by 0 bases and J by 7 bases, with 4 bases of the junction left unmatched. CDR3 size: 15 residues. The CDR3 is CASSLVAGGGGELFF. The CDR3, as DNA: TGTGCCAGCAGCTTGGTGGCGGGAGGGGGCGGGGAGCTGTTTTTT.

The chain links TRBV4-1 to TRBJ1-4; 8 nucleotides line up with TRBD1. Germline V CDR1 and CDR2: MGHRA, YSYEKL. V was clipped by 3 bases and J by 4 bases; unmatched bases: 10. This CDR3 has 17 amino acids. This chain's CDR3 is CASSQTGAVQSNEKLFF. The CDR3 nucleotides read TGCGCCAGCAGCCAGACAGGGGCGGTGCAAAGTAATGAAAAACTGTTTTTT.

This chain uses TRBV27 with TRBJ2-7; 10 nucleotides line up with TRBD2. Trimming at V came to 1 base and at J to 1 base, leaving 16 bases not matched to a gene. CDR3 size: 20 residues. CDR1 and CDR2 (germline): MNHEY, SMNVEV (reference sequence). The CDR3 sequence: CASSLYSRGVGTSVSYEQYF. The CDR3 nucleotides read TGTGCCAGCAGTTTATATTCGAGGGGTGTCGGGACTAGCGTTTCCTACGAGCAGTACTTC.

The rearrangement joins TRBV5-1 to TRBJ2-3; perhaps TRBD2 as D (6 bases). V was cut by 4 bases and J by 2 bases, with 20 bases left in between. The CDR3 spans 17 residues. Germline-derived CDR1 and CDR2 are SGHRS and YFSETQ. This CDR3 reads CASSPRSSGALTDTQYF. The CDR3 coding sequence is TGCGCCAGCAGCCCCCGGAGTAGCGGAGCTCTCACAGATACGCAGTATTTT.

The chain uses TRBV18 and TRBJ2-1, with D unresolved. Germline loops: CDR1 KGHSH, CDR2 LQKENI. This CDR3 spans 13 amino acids. Trimming removed 4 bases from V and 10 bases from J, with 14 bases in between. The chain's CDR3 is CASSRDPREEQFF. CDR3 sequence (DNA): TGTGCCAGCTCACGAGATCCCCGCGAGGAGCAGTTCTTC.

This clone was recorded a few times. The chain carries TRBV4-3 and TRBJ2-1; 9 bases fit TRBD1. CDR3 length: 16 amino acids. The V segment lost 2 bases and the J segment 9 bases; nucleotides outside the gene matches: 11. Germline CDR1 and CDR2: LGHNA and YSLEER. CDR3 amino acids: CASSQYGTGTWGEQFF. The CDR3 bases are TGCGCCAGCAGCCAATACGGGACAGGGACGTGGGGTGAGCAGTTCTTC.

The chain has TRBV19 and TRBJ2-7; TRBD1 matches 7 bases. This CDR3 has 14 amino acids. V trimming: 5 bases; J trimming: 5 bases; junction bases outside the gene matches: 9. CDR1 and CDR2 from the germline V gene are LNHDA and SQIVND (reference sequence). The CDR3 nucleotides are TGTGCCAGTAGTCCCCAGACAGGGAAGGACGAGCAGTACTTC. Protein sequence: CASSPQTGKDEQYF.

The chain carries TRBV10-3 and TRBJ2-2, with TRBD2 matching 8 bases. CDR3 length equals 12 residues. CDR1 is ENHRY and CDR2 is SYGVKD in the germline V gene. Unmatched junction bases numbered 5, after V lost 8 bases and J lost 9 bases. The CDR3 reads CAISPGGWELFF. The CDR3 DNA follows: TGTGCCATCTCCCCGGGGGGGTGGGAGCTGTTTTTT.

Only one count was recorded for this clone. This chain uses TRBV9 with TRBJ2-3; 11 bases align to TRBD2. Germline-derived CDR1 and CDR2 are SGDLS and YYNGEE. Germline trimming cut 3 bases from V and 0 bases from J; bases unmatched to any gene: 0. The CDR3 extends over 15 amino acids. Here the CDR3 reads CASSGTSGSTDTQYF. CDR3 in DNA: TGTGCCAGCAGCGGGACTAGCGGGAGCACAGATACGCAGTATTTT.

V usage is TRBV19 and J usage is TRBJ2-5, with D possibly TRBD2 on 5 matching bases. There are 13 residues in the CDR3. Between the trimmed V and J ends, which lost 3 bases and 5 bases, there was a span of 10 bases. CDR1 is LNHDA and CDR2 is SQIVND in the germline V gene (reference sequence). CDR3 DNA sequence: TGTGCCAGTAGTATGGGCGGGTCGGAGACCCAGTACTTC. Protein: CASSMGGSETQYF.

The chain has TRBV3-1 (or the pseudogene TRBV3-2) and TRBJ1-4; D gene unclear. Deletions cut 3 bases from V and 7 bases from J, with 12 bases between. This CDR3 contains 14 residues. CDR1 LGHDT and CDR2 YNNKEL come from the germline V gene (reference sequence). CDR3 region: CASSQGGQGEKLFF. Written as DNA, the CDR3 is TGTGCCAGCAGCCAGGGTGGGCAAGGTGAAAAACTGTTTTTT.

The V gene is TRBV5-6, the J gene TRBJ2-7; D possibly corresponds to TRBD1 (5 bases). Trimming shortened V by 2 bases and J by 2 bases, and 14 bases separated the two germline ends. The CDR3 consists of 15 residues. Germline CDR1 is SGHDT and CDR2 is YYEEEE. The CDR3 loop reads CASSFVSRVTYEQYF. The CDR3, as DNA: TGTGCCAGCAGCTTTGTGTCCAGGGTAACCTACGAGCAGTACTTC. The full variable domain, with the rest looked up from reference TRBV5-6 and TRBJ2-7, is DAGVTQSPTHLIKTRGQQVTLRCSPKSGHDTVSWYQQALGQGPQFIFQYYEEEERQRGNFPDRFSGHQFPNYSSELNVNALLLGDSALYLCASSFVSRVTYEQYFGPGTRLTVT.

This clone was seen just once. This sequence joins TRBV12-5 and TRBJ1-6, with 7 bases that match TRBD1. Germline CDR1 and CDR2: LGHNT and FRNRAP. The CDR3 spans 15 residues. V lost 8 bases and J lost 0; bases outside the gene matches: 4. The CDR3 spells CASCRDSSYNSPLHF. The CDR3 bases are TGTGCTAGTTGCCGGGACAGCTCCTATAATTCACCCCTCCACTTT.